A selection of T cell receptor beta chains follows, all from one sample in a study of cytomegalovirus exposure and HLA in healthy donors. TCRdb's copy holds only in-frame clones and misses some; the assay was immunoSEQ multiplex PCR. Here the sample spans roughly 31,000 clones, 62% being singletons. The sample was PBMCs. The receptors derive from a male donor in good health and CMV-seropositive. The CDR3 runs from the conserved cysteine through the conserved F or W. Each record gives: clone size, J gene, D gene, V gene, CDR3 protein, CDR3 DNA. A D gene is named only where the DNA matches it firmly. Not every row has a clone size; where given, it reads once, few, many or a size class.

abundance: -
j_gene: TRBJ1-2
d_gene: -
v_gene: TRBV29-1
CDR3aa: CSVRQGSTPYGYTF
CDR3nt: TGCAGCGTTCGGCAGGGGAGTACCCCCTATGGCTACACCTTC

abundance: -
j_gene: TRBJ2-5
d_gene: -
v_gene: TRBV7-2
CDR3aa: CASSLVARGGTQYF
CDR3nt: TGTGCCAGCAGCTTAGTAGCGAGAGGAGGGACCCAGTACTTC

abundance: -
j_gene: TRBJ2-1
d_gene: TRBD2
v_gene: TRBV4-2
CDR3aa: CASSPGLAGDNEQFF
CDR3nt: TGTGCCAGCAGCCCCGGCCTAGCGGGAGACAATGAGCAGTTCTTC

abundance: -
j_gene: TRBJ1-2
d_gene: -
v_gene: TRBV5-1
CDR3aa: CASSSGILTYGYTF
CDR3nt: TGCGCCAGCAGCTCAGGGATCCTAACCTATGGCTACACCTTC

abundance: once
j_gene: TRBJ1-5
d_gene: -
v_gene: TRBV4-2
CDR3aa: CASSQDRGREQPQHF
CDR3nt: TGTGCCAGCAGCCAAGATCGGGGGAGGGAGCAGCCCCAGCATTTT

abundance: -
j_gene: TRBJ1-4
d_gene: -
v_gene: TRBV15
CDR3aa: CATSRDRGGPRKLFF
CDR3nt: TGTGCCACCAGCAGAGATCGCGGAGGGCCGAGAAAACTGTTTTTT

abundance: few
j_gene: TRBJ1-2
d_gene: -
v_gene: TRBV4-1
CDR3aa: CASSIRVSVANYGYTF
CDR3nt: TGCGCCAGCAGCATCAGGGTTTCTGTAGCTAACTATGGCTACACCTTC

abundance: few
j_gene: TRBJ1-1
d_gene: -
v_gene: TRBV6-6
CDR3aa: CASILVGLQGEAFF
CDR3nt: TGTGCCAGCATTCTGGTGGGCCTCCAGGGAGAAGCTTTCTTT

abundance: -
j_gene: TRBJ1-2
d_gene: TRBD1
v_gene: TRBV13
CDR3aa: CASSPEGQNNYGYTF
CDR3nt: TGTGCCAGCAGCCCGGAGGGACAGAACAACTATGGCTACACCTTC

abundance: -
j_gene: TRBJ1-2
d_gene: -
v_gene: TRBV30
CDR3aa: CAWSVPGQSYGYTF
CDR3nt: TGTGCCTGGAGTGTACCCGGACAGTCCTATGGCTACACCTTC

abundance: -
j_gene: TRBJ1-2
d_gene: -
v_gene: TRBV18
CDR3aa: CASSPESNYGYTF
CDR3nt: TGTGCCAGCTCACCAGAGTCTAACTATGGCTACACCTTC

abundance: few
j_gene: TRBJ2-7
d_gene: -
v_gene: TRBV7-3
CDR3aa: CASSRYLAPYEQYF
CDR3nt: TGTGCCAGCAGCCGCTATTTAGCGCCCTACGAGCAGTACTTC

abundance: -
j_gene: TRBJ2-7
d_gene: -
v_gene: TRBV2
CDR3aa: CASSEAASYEQYF
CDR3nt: TGTGCCAGCAGTGAAGCAGCCTCCTACGAGCAGTACTTC

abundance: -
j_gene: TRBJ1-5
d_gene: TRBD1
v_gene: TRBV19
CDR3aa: CASSPGQGISNQPQHF
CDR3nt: TGTGCCAGTAGTCCGGGACAGGGGATTAGCAATCAGCCCCAGCATTTT

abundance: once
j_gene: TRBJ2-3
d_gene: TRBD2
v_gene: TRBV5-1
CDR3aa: CASSSWTSGADTQYF
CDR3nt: TGCGCCAGCAGCTCGTGGACTAGCGGGGCAGATACGCAGTATTTT

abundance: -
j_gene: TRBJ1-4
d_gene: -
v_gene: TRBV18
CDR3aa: CASSPSVGGGIGEKLFF
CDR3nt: TGTGCCAGCTCACCCTCCGTAGGGGGGGGGATAGGTGAAAAACTGTTTTTT

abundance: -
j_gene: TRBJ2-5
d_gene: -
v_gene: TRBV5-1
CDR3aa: CASSPRTDRETQYF
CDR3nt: TGCGCCAGCAGCCCACGGACAGATAGAGAGACCCAGTACTTC

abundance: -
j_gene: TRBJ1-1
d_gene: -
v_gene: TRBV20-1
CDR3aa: CSDSVNTEAFF
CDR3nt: TGCAGCGACTCTGTGAACACTGAAGCTTTCTTT

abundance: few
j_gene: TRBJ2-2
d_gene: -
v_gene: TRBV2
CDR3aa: CAGGRDTGELFF
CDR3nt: TGTGCCGGAGGTCGGGACACCGGGGAGCTGTTTTTT

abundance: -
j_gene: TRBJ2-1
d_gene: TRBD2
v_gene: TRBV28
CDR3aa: CASRELAGYNEQFF
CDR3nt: TGTGCCAGCAGAGAACTAGCGGGTTACAATGAGCAGTTCTTC

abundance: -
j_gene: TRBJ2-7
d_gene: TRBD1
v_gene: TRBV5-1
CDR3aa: CASSPRTGGLGEQYF
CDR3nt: TGCGCCAGCAGCCCAAGGACAGGGGGCTTGGGCGAGCAGTACTTC

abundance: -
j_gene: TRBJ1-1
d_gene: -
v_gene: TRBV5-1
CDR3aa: CASSGDLNTEAFF
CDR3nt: TGCGCCAGCAGCGGGGACTTGAACACTGAAGCTTTCTTT

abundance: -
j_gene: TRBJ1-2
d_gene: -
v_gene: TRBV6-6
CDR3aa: CASSDLFRLFGGYTF
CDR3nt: TGTGCCAGCAGTGACTTGTTCCGCCTCTTCGGGGGCTACACCTTC

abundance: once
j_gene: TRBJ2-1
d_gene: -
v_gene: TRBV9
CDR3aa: CASSEGGASYNEQFF
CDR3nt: TGTGCCAGCAGCGAGGGGGGGGCCTCCTACAATGAGCAGTTCTTC